Below, 8 T cell receptor beta chains from the same sample are listed, as sequenced in a study of T cell responses to AZD1222 COVID-19 vaccine. Assay used: immunoSEQ multiplex PCR; TCRdb lists only in-frame clones, some missing. The repertoire includes over 140,000 clones, almost 95% of them detected once, and about 3.7% sits in the top ten. The specimen was peripheral blood, collected 28 days after the second AZD1222 dose. Receptors were obtained from an adult who received the AZD1222 COVID-19 vaccine.

This clone is a singleton in its sample. The V gene is TRBV19, the J gene TRBJ1-1; D not resolved. The CDR3 totals 14 residues. Germline V lookup: CDR1 LNHDA, CDR2 SQIVND (reference sequence). Trimming cost V 1 base and J 6 bases, with 12 bases left between them. CDR3 loop: CASSIVRVGAEAFF. The CDR3, as DNA: TGTGCCAGTAGTATAGTTAGGGTCGGGGCTGAAGCTTTCTTT. Using reference TRBV19 and TRBJ1-1 for the parts outside the CDR3, the full variable domain is DGGITQSPKYLFRKEGQNVTLSCEQNLNHDAMYWYRQDPGQGLRLIYYSQIVNDFQKGDIAEGYSVSREKKESFPLTVTSAQKNPTAFYLCASSIVRVGAEAFFGQGTRLTVV.

The chain joins TRBV2 to TRBJ1-1; D is unresolved. Trimming left V 6 bases short and J 4 bases short, with 12 bases between. The CDR3 length is 13 residues. Germline V gene lookup returns CDR1 SNHLY and CDR2 FYNNEI. The CDR3 reads CASSLRWLTEAFF. Here the CDR3 DNA reads TGTGCCAGCAGCCTGAGATGGCTCACTGAAGCTTTCTTT.

This chain uses TRBV19 with TRBJ1-2; 12 nucleotides match TRBD1. Germline V gives CDR1 LNHDA, CDR2 SQIVND (reference sequence). The CDR3 length is 16 residues. V shed 10 bases and J 5 bases; nucleotides not matched to a gene: 14. The CDR3 coding sequence is TGTGCCACTCAGTTGGCGGGACAGGGGGCCCCTTATGGCTACACCTTC. It encodes CATQLAGQGAPYGYTF.

The chain links TRBV6-6 to TRBJ2-2; 9 nucleotides align to TRBD1. CDR1 and CDR2 (germline): MNHNY, SVGAGI (reference sequence). J gave up 5 bases and V 7 bases, and 11 bases lay outside the gene matches. This CDR3 is 16 amino acids long. The CDR3 is CASIYGTGIMTGELFF. The CDR3 DNA follows: TGTGCCAGCATCTACGGGACAGGGATTATGACCGGGGAGCTGTTTTTT.

V is TRBV10-3 and J is TRBJ2-2, with D perhaps matching TRBD1 or TRBD2 (5 bases each). V dropped 3 bases and J dropped 8 bases, with 7 bases sitting between them. CDR3 length: 12 amino acids. CDR1 ENHRY and CDR2 SYGVKD come from the germline V gene. The CDR3 DNA reads TGTGCCATCAGTGACAGGGAGGGGGAGCTGTTTTTT. Translation: CAISDREGELFF.

The V call is TRBV30, the J call TRBJ2-2; 8 positions match TRBD2. J was trimmed by 3 bases and V by 2 bases; bases with no gene match: 5. The CDR3 is made up of 15 amino acids. Looked up from germline, CDR1 is GTSNPN and CDR2 is SVGIG (reference sequence). The CDR3 loop reads CAWSILAGHTGELFF. The CDR3 DNA sequence: TGTGCCTGGAGTATTCTAGCGGGTCACACCGGGGAGCTGTTTTTT.

CDR3 residues: CASSLLGGVQPQHF. Written as DNA, the CDR3 is TGTGCCAGCAGTTTATTAGGGGGTGTTCAGCCCCAGCATTTT. The V and J genes are TRBV28 and TRBJ1-5, with a weak D call TRBD1 (6 bases). The V end lost 1 base, the J end lost 6 bases, and 10 bases lay between the germline ends. The CDR3 consists of 14 residues. The germline V gene has CDR1 MDHEN and CDR2 SYDVKM.

J is TRBJ2-3 and V is TRBV27; D is perhaps TRBD1 (5 bases). Germline-derived CDR1 and CDR2 are MNHEY and SMNVEV (reference sequence). The CDR3 totals 15 residues. The V and J ends lost 6 bases and 1 base respectively, with 14 bases between them. The CDR3: CASSFSQVGTDTQYF. The CDR3 bases are TGTGCCAGCAGCTTCTCACAGGTGGGCACAGATACGCAGTATTTT.